This entry lists 9 T cell receptor beta chains sequenced from one sample in a study of T cell responses to AZD1222 COVID-19 vaccine. Here immunoSEQ multiplex PCR was the method, and the copy in TCRdb shows in-frame clones only, minus some. The sample carries hundreds of thousands of clones, around 93% recorded once. Sequences were derived from peripheral blood, sampled 28 days after the second AZD1222 dose. Receptor source: an adult who received the AZD1222 COVID-19 vaccine.

The chain employs TRBV19 and TRBJ2-7; 10 bases are shared with TRBD2. CDR3 length: 15 amino acids. Trimming removed 8 bases from V and 3 bases from J; junction bases left unmatched: 10. CDR1 is LNHDA, CDR2 SQIVND, per germline (reference sequence). CDR3 sequence reads: CASRNRLAGIYEQYF. CDR3 bases: TGTGCCAGTCGAAATCGACTAGCGGGTATCTACGAGCAGTACTTC.

The V call is TRBV7-3, the J call TRBJ2-1, with D tentatively TRBD1 (6 bases). Trimming shortened V by 5 bases and J by 9 bases, and 8 bases separated the two germline ends. CDR1 is SGHTA and CDR2 is FQGTGA in the germline V gene. The CDR3 runs to 11 residues. The CDR3 sequence: CASSQDSEQFF. The CDR3 nucleotides are TGTGCCAGCAGCCAGGACAGTGAGCAGTTCTTC.

The chain couples TRBV2 to TRBJ1-1; weak D call: TRBD1 (6 bases). Germline V CDR1 and CDR2: SNHLY, FYNNEI. The CDR3 totals 15 residues. Between the trimmed V and J ends, which lost 2 bases and 4 bases, there was a span of 14 bases. CDR3 bases: TGTGCCAGCAGTGAAAGGGGGGCTAAGGGCACTGAAGCTTTCTTT. Encoded protein: CASSERGAKGTEAFF.

The chain uses TRBV9 and TRBJ2-7; 7 bases are a match to TRBD1. CDR1 and CDR2 from the germline V gene are SGDLS and YYNGEE. The CDR3 sequence is 16 residues long. The J segment lost 3 bases and the V segment lost 0 bases, leaving 9 bases of the junction unmatched. DNA of the CDR3: TGTGCCAGCAGCGTAGATCCACAGGGGACAAGCTACGAGCAGTACTTC. Residues: CASSVDPQGTSYEQYF. Together with reference TRBV9 and TRBJ2-7, the CDR3 gives the full variable domain: DSGVTQTPKHLITATGQRVTLRCSPRSGDLSVYWYQQSLDQGLQFLIQYYNGEERAKGNILERFSAQQFPDLHSELNLSSLELGDSALYFCASSVDPQGTSYEQYFGPGTRLTVT.

Turning to this clone: This specimen includes other DNA sequences encoding the same CDR3. The genes are TRBV27 and TRBJ2-7, with TRBD1 matching over 8 bases. Germline V gives CDR1 MNHEY, CDR2 SMNVEV (reference sequence). V gave up 6 bases and J gave up 0 bases; unmatched junction bases: 4. The CDR3 totals 14 residues. This chain's CDR3 is CASSRQGSSYEQYF. The CDR3 coding sequence is TGTGCCAGCAGCCGACAGGGGAGCTCCTACGAGCAGTACTTC.

The chain has TRBV6-4 and TRBJ2-1, with TRBD1 matching over 9 bases. V dropped 3 bases and J dropped 8; count of bases not matched to a gene: 5. Germline assignment: CDR1 MRHNA and CDR2 SNTAGT. CDR3 length: 14 amino acids. The CDR3 sequence is CASSEQGARDEQFF. The CDR3 region has the DNA TGTGCCAGCAGTGAACAGGGGGCGCGGGATGAGCAGTTCTTC.

The chain joins TRBV7-9 to TRBJ2-1, with 9 nucleotides matching TRBD1. Germline lookup yields CDR1 SEHNR and CDR2 FQNEAQ (reference sequence). J lost 2 bases, V lost 6 bases, and 8 bases had no gene match. The CDR3 is made up of 16 amino acids. The CDR3 region is CASSATGTGPYNEQFF. The CDR3 DNA follows: TGTGCCAGCAGTGCTACCGGGACAGGGCCCTACAATGAGCAGTTCTTC.

The chain employs TRBV11-2 and TRBJ1-2; weak D call: TRBD1 (5 bases). Germline CDR1 and CDR2: SGHAT and FQNNGV. The CDR3 runs to 15 residues. Trimming took off 1 base at V and 4 bases at J, with 13 bases between the two ends. CDR3 sequence: CASSLVGREGYGYTF. The CDR3 DNA reads TGTGCCAGCAGCTTAGTAGGCAGGGAGGGCTATGGCTACACCTTC.

The chain uses TRBV30 and TRBJ1-2; no clear D gene. There are 17 residues in the CDR3. Per germline, CDR1 GTSNPN and CDR2 SVGIG (reference sequence). Trimming removed 0 bases at V and 8 bases at J, with 25 bases between. CDR3 region: CAWSVMPPLDVARGYTF. As DNA, the CDR3 is TGTGCCTGGAGTGTAATGCCCCCGCTAGACGTTGCTCGCGGCTACACCTTC. The whole variable domain, remainder taken from reference TRBV30 and TRBJ1-2, is SQTIHQWPATLVQPVGSPLSLECTVEGTSNPNLYWYRQAAGRGLQLLFYSVGIGQISSEVPQNLSASRPQDRQFILSSKKLLLSDSGFYLCAWSVMPPLDVARGYTFGSGTRLTVV.